This T cell receptor beta chain is drawn from a study of blood T cell repertoires in COVID-19. Only in-frame clones appear in the TCRdb table, and some are missing; sequencing was by immunoSEQ multiplex PCR. The profile shows approximately 150,000 clones, 80% to 90% of them singletons. The CDR3 runs to 11 residues. The V end was cut by 1 base, the J end by 8 bases, with 3 bases between. The V gene is TRBV12-3 or TRBV12-4, the J gene TRBJ2-4; D gene ambiguous. Sequencing input: peripheral blood. The clonotype was recovered from a man younger than 30 with COVID-19, enrolled during active disease. The CDR3 nucleotides read TGTGCCAGCAGTTTAGGCGACATTCAGTACTTC. Translation gives CASSLGDIQYF.